These 21 T cell receptor beta chains were all obtained from the same sample, sequenced in a study of cytomegalovirus exposure and HLA in healthy donors. The PCR was carried out with 60 Vbeta primers and 13 Jbeta primers. The assay was immunoSEQ multiplex PCR, and TCRdb's table has in-frame clones only and misses some. The sample yields approximately 150,000 clones, 80% to 90% seen once. Sequencing used PBMCs. The receptors derive from a woman aged 30 to 39 in good health and CMV-seropositive.

This clone was observed once. The rearrangement links TRBV6-5 to TRBJ1-2, with TRBD1 identical over 7 bases. The trim removed 4 bases at V and 3 bases at J, leaving 11 bases unmatched. The CDR3 runs 16 residues. Germline CDR1 and CDR2: MNHEY and SVGAGI. The CDR3 spells CASSSFMTGTYYGYTF. The CDR3 coding sequence is TGTGCCAGCAGTTCGTTCATGACAGGGACCTACTATGGCTACACCTTC.

The chain joins TRBV2 to TRBJ1-1; TRBD1 aligns across 7 bases. The CDR3 has 14 amino acids. Trimming cost V 5 bases and J 4 bases; bases outside gene matches: 7. Germline CDR1 is SNHLY and CDR2 is FYNNEI. CDR3 DNA: TGTGCCAGCAGTTATCGGACAGGAGTCACTGAAGCTTTCTTT. It is translated as CASSYRTGVTEAFF.

The chain employs TRBV7-6 and TRBJ2-3; 7 nucleotides line up with TRBD2. With 0 bases clipped from V and 5 bases from J, the junction kept 2 bases outside the gene matches. The CDR3 is made up of 14 amino acids. Germline-derived CDR1 and CDR2 are SGHVS and FNYEAQ. The CDR3 reads CASSLAGGGDTQYF. As DNA, the CDR3 is TGTGCCAGCAGCTTAGCGGGGGGGGGAGATACGCAGTATTTT.

The chain links TRBV28 to TRBJ2-7, with 12 bases fitting TRBD1. The J segment lost 4 bases and the V segment lost 4 bases, leaving 5 bases of the junction unmatched. The CDR3 sequence is 15 residues long. Germline-derived CDR1 and CDR2 are MDHEN and SYDVKM. CDR3: CASSSPGQGAYEQYF. The CDR3 DNA reads as TGTGCCAGCAGTTCCCCGGGACAGGGGGCATACGAGCAGTACTTC.

V gene TRBV5-5 combines with J gene TRBJ2-5, with 8 bases lining up with TRBD1. V gave up 2 bases and J gave up 3 bases; unmatched junction bases: 0. Germline CDR1 and CDR2: SGHKS and YYEKEE (reference sequence). This CDR3 region has 13 residues. Here the CDR3 DNA reads TGTGCCAGCAGCTTACAGGGGGAAGAGACCCAGTACTTC. This gives the protein CASSLQGEETQYF.

This chain links TRBV7-2 with TRBJ2-3, with D perhaps TRBD1 (6 bases). Germline V lookup: CDR1 SGHTA, CDR2 FQGNSA. The length of the CDR3 is 13 residues. V lost 6 bases and J lost 8, with 15 bases in between. CDR3 region: CASRITGPVTQYF. In DNA form, the CDR3 reads TGTGCCAGCAGGATTACAGGGCCCGTTACGCAGTATTTT. Drawing the rest from reference TRBV7-2 and TRBJ2-3, the complete variable domain is GAGVSQSPSNKVTEKGKDVELRCDPISGHTALYWYRQSLGQGLEFLIYFQGNSAPDKSGLPSDRFSAERTGGSVSTLTIQRTQQEDSAVYLCASRITGPVTQYFGPGTRLTVL.

The J gene is TRBJ2-2, the V gene TRBV9; 7 bases agree with TRBD1. J was trimmed by 5 bases and V by 3 bases; bases with no gene match: 10. Germline CDR1 SGDLS, CDR2 YYNGEE. The CDR3 spans 16 residues. CDR3 loop: CASSGRQQGVTGELFF. As DNA, the CDR3 is TGTGCCAGCAGCGGTAGGCAGCAGGGGGTAACCGGGGAGCTGTTTTTT.

The V and J genes are TRBV21-1 and TRBJ1-3. TRBV21-1 is tagged as a pseudogene. CDR3 length equals 13 residues. The chain's CDR3 is CASSKRLREVRWF. For the CDR3, the DNA is TGTGCCAGCAGCAAAAGGCTACGGGAAGTAAGATGGTTT.

V is TRBV4-1 and J is TRBJ2-7; D is unclear. The CDR3 has 13 amino acids. The germline CDR1 and CDR2 sequences are MGHRA and YSYEKL. The V end lost 4 bases, the J end lost 6 bases, and 13 bases lay between the germline ends. CDR3: CASSPHPDSEQYF. The CDR3 nucleotides are TGCGCCAGCAGCCCCCACCCCGACTCCGAGCAGTACTTC.

This clone was seen a handful of times. The V and J genes are TRBV4-3 and TRBJ2-1, with D perhaps matching TRBD2 (6 bases). Trimming took 1 base from V and 7 from J, leaving 11 bases between them. CDR1 and CDR2 from the germline V gene are LGHNA and YSLEER. The CDR3 runs 14 residues. CDR3 DNA sequence: TGCGCCAGCAGCCAAGGGCCTCGGGAGAATGAGCAGTTCTTC. This gives the protein CASSQGPRENEQFF.

The chain uses TRBV7-9 and TRBJ1-6, with 8 positions matching TRBD1. Per the germline V gene, CDR1 is SEHNR and CDR2 is FQNEAQ (reference sequence). This CDR3 is 18 amino acids long. V was pared by 2 bases and J by 0 bases, with 6 bases of the junction left unmatched. CDR3 protein: CASSLRDRTSSYNSPLHF. The CDR3 DNA sequence: TGTGCCAGCAGCTTACGGGACAGGACAAGCTCCTATAATTCACCCCTCCACTTT. Based on the CDR3 plus reference TRBV7-9 and TRBJ1-6, the full variable domain is DTGVSQNPRHKITKRGQNVTFRCDPISEHNRLYWYRQTLGQGPEFLTYFQNEAQLEKSRLLSDRFSAERPKGSFSTLEIQRTEQGDSAMYLCASSLRDRTSSYNSPLHFGNGTRLTVT.

The V gene is TRBV5-1, the J gene TRBJ2-3; 11 nucleotides agree with TRBD2. The CDR3 has 16 amino acids. CDR1 is SGHRS and CDR2 is YFSETQ in the germline V gene. The V segment lost 4 bases and the J segment 1 base; nucleotides outside the gene matches: 5. CDR3 coding DNA: TGCGCCAGCAGCGGAATAGCGGGGGGGGGCACAGATACGCAGTATTTT. As protein: CASSGIAGGGTDTQYF.

J is TRBJ1-5 and V is TRBV19; TRBD1 matches 7 bases. Trimming cost V 3 bases and J 2 bases; bases outside gene matches: 4. CDR3 length: 15 amino acids. Looked up from germline, CDR1 is LNHDA and CDR2 is SQIVND (reference sequence). CDR3 in amino acids: CASSISGTGNQPQHF. CDR3 DNA sequence: TGTGCCAGTAGTATCAGTGGGACAGGCAATCAGCCCCAGCATTTT.

This clone showed up just a few times. The rearrangement uses TRBV5-8 and TRBJ1-4, with D perhaps matching TRBD1 (6 bases). V lost 6 bases and J lost 5, with 17 bases in between. Germline values: CDR1 SGHTS, CDR2 YDEGEE. The CDR3 sequence is 15 residues long. The CDR3 loop is CASTLLQGPNEKLFF. The DNA for the CDR3 is TGTGCCAGCACCCTGCTTCAGGGGCCAAATGAAAAACTGTTTTTT.

The chain employs TRBV9 and TRBJ2-3; 11 bases match TRBD2. CDR1 SGDLS and CDR2 YYNGEE come from the germline V gene. V was pared by 3 bases and J by 2 bases, with 5 bases of the junction left unmatched. CDR3 size: 16 residues. This CDR3 reads CASSEGTSGYTDTQYF. CDR3 DNA sequence: TGTGCCAGCAGCGAGGGGACTAGCGGATACACAGATACGCAGTATTTT. The full variable domain, in which reference TRBV9 and TRBJ2-3 provide the parts outside the CDR3, is DSGVTQTPKHLITATGQRVTLRCSPRSGDLSVYWYQQSLDQGLQFLIQYYNGEERAKGNILERFSAQQFPDLHSELNLSSLELGDSALYFCASSEGTSGYTDTQYFGPGTRLTVL.

This clone was seen only once. This rearrangement joins TRBV5-4 to TRBJ1-2; TRBD1 might be the D (5 bases). CDR3 size: 13 residues. The V gene lost 9 bases and the J gene lost 4 bases, with 16 bases spanning the gap. The V gene's germline CDR1 is SGHNT and CDR2 YYREEE (reference sequence). As DNA, the CDR3 is TGTGCCATGGGATCACAGGAGAGCTATGGCTACACCTTC. This encodes CAMGSQESYGYTF.

The chain links TRBV28 to TRBJ1-2; 7 bases are shared with TRBD1. Per the germline V gene, CDR1 is MDHEN and CDR2 is SYDVKM. This CDR3 spans 14 amino acids. Trimming cost V 4 bases and J 1 base; bases outside gene matches: 3. DNA of the CDR3: TGTGCCAGCAGTTCCCAGGGGGTTAACTATGGCTACACCTTC. Amino acid sequence: CASSSQGVNYGYTF.

The rearrangement uses TRBV7-9 and TRBJ1-4; a possible D gene is TRBD1 (5 bases). Trimming left V 5 bases short and J 6 bases short, with 13 bases between. The V gene's germline CDR1 is SEHNR and CDR2 FQNEAQ (reference sequence). This CDR3 is 14 amino acids long. The CDR3 nucleotides are TGTGCCAGCAGCCACCCGGGGGATTATGAAAAACTGTTTTTT. Translation: CASSHPGDYEKLFF.

V usage is TRBV5-5 and J usage is TRBJ1-2; tentative D call: TRBD1 (6 bases). Trimming shortened V by 5 bases and J by 1 base, and 9 bases separated the two germline ends. CDR1 SGHKS and CDR2 YYEKEE come from the germline V gene (reference sequence). The CDR3 loop spans 13 amino acids. CDR3 nucleotides: TGTGCCAGCAGTCCACAGGGTAACTATGGCTACACCTTC. Protein: CASSPQGNYGYTF. Looking up the rest from reference TRBV5-5 and TRBJ1-2 gives the full variable domain: DAGVTQSPTHLIKTRGQQVTLRCSPISGHKSVSWYQQVLGQGPQFIFQYYEKEERGRGNFPDRFSARQFPNYSSELNVNALLLGDSALYLCASSPQGNYGYTFGSGTRLTVV.

This sequence joins TRBV7-7 and TRBJ2-2, with D tentatively TRBD2 (5 bases). Between the trimmed V and J ends, which lost 5 bases and 7 bases, there was a span of 14 bases. In germline, CDR1 is SSHAT, CDR2 FNYEAQ (reference sequence). The CDR3 sequence is 14 residues long. In nucleotides, the CDR3 is TGTGCCAGCAGCGCCGGGCTTGAGGGCGGGGAGCTGTTTTTT. Residues: CASSAGLEGGELFF. Based on the CDR3 plus reference TRBV7-7 and TRBJ2-2, the full variable domain is GAGVSQSPRYKVTKRGQDVTLRCDPISSHATLYWYQQALGQGPEFLTYFNYEAQPDKSGLPSDRFSAERPEGSISTLTIQRTEQRDSAMYRCASSAGLEGGELFFGEGSRLTVL.

V usage is TRBV10-3 and J usage is TRBJ1-3, with 8 nucleotides matching TRBD1. The CDR3 has 16 amino acids. Germline V lookup: CDR1 ENHRY, CDR2 SYGVKD. Losses at the gene ends were 0 bases for V and 2 bases for J; bases not matched to a gene: 3. The CDR3 region is CAISESAGGTGNTIYF. CDR3 in DNA: TGTGCCATCAGTGAGTCGGCAGGGGGCACTGGAAACACCATATATTTT.